This TCR beta chain was found in a study of T-cell memory formation after mild COVID-19. Study in general: The TCR clusters were mostly specific to one donor. General study points: Second-wave clones peaking on day 37 lacked confirmed SARS-CoV-2 specificity. Clones shrinking between day 15 and 85 showed a balanced CD4/CD8 split, and those that grew later tilted toward CD4+.

A 5'RACE reaction primed in the constant segment made cDNA libraries of TCR alpha and TCR beta, and these carried sample barcodes and UMIs. TCRdb reprocessed the 5' RACE reads with MiXCR, giving one entry per CDR3 protein. The repertoire includes fewer than 500,000 distinct CDR3 sequences, 25% of them detected once, and roughly an eighth sits in the top ten. About this clonotype: Its specificity is unknown.

Germline loops: CDR1 KGHDR, CDR2 SFDVKD. V shed 1 base and J shed 4 bases, with 0 bases lying between them. The CDR3 totals 11 residues. This clonotype was obtained from an adult woman who had mild COVID-19 (a few samples of this study predate the infection). Cell type and time point are not known. The genes are TRBV24-1 and TRBJ1-2; D is uncertain. Sample: PBMCs or a T cell subset sorted from them (not recorded which). CDR3 in DNA: TGTGCCACCAGTGATTTCTATGGCTACACCTTC. Its protein product is CATSDFYGYTF.